This T cell receptor beta chain emerged from a study of blood T cells in healthy people across ages. Primed by a sample-barcoded 5' primer and a J-beta primer mix, a second PCR proceeded for roughly 6 to 12 cycles. TCRdb reprocessed the 5' RACE reads via MiXCR and lists one record per CDR3 protein. The sample lists 800,000 to 1,300,000 distinct CDR3 sequences; about 25% were seen once. The germline V gene encodes CDR1 MGHRA and CDR2 YSYEKL. V dropped 1 base and J dropped 8; count of bases not matched to a gene: 7. This CDR3 contains 15 residues. Another study also made use of these data, one on T cells of mothers and their children.

This chain connects TRBV4-1 to TRBJ1-4, with 7 bases identical to TRBD1. Sequencing was done on a sample of blood. This clonotype was sampled from a girl aged 2-10 years in good health. CDR3 in amino acids: CASSQVWQGDEKLFF. CDR3 coding DNA: TGCGCCAGCAGCCAAGTCTGGCAGGGGGACGAAAAACTGTTTTTT.